Below, one T cell receptor beta chain is given with its context. Its antigen remains unidentified. One junction end does not reproduce the germline sequence, and a read error may be involved. The sample is drawn from a study of tumor-infiltrating lymphocytes in primary liver carcinoma. Study in general: Lesions, classed as T1-T3 N0M0, spanned about 4 to 11 cm across. Study conclusions and caveats: In tumor-adjacent and tumor-blood pairs, overlap was lower than in tumor region pairs. Tumors had a top-250-clone fraction that was significantly higher than blood (p = 0.039).

Germline DNA was also extracted, and blood RNA derived from unsorted whole blood. Patients showed chronic HBV infection and an absence of prior treatment. The CDR3 covers 14 residues. A constant-region primer primed TCR beta cDNA synthesis from 500 to 550 ng of total RNA. Libraries for TCR beta were built through three nested multiplex PCR rounds, which together made up a slightly modified ARM-PCR procedure. The two initial PCR rounds, around 11 cycles each, used TRBV1-TRBV30 forward and C-beta reverse primers. Each CDR3 protein is one row after TCRdb ran MiXCR on the multiplex PCR reads. The sample contains approximately 330,000 distinct CDR3 sequences, roughly two thirds of which appear only once.

Specimen: peripheral blood. This clonotype originated in a man aged 35-49 years with primary liver carcinoma and hepatitis B virus infection. This rearrangement joins TRBV12-3 or TRBV12-4 to TRBJ1-1, with TRBD1 identical over 12 bases. CDR3 in amino acids: CASILGQGAAEAFF. For the CDR3, the DNA is TGTGCCAGCATCTTGGGACAGGGGGCCGCTGAAGCTTTCTTC.